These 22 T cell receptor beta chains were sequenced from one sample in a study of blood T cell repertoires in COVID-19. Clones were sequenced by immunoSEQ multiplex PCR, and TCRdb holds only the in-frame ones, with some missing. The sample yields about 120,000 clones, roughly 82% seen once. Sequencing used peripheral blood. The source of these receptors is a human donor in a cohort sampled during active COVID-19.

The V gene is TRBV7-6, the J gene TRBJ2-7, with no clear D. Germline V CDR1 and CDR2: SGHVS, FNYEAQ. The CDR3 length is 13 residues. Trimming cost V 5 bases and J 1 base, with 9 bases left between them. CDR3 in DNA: TGTGCCAGCAGCCCCATTCTATCCTACGAGCAGTACTTC. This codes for CASSPILSYEQYF.

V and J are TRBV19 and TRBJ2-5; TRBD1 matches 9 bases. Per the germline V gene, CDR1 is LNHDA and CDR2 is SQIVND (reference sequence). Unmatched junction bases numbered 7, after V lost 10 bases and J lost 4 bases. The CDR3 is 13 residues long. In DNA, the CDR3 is TGTGCCACTACAGGGGGCTTGGGAGAGACCCAGTACTTC. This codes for CATTGGLGETQYF.

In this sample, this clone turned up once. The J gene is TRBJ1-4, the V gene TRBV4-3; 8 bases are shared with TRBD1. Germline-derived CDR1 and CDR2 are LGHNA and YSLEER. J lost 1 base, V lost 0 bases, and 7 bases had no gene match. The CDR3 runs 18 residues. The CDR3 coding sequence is TGCGCCAGCAGCCAAGATCTCCAGGGGGCTGGAACTAATGAAAAACTGTTTTTT. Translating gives CASSQDLQGAGTNEKLFF.

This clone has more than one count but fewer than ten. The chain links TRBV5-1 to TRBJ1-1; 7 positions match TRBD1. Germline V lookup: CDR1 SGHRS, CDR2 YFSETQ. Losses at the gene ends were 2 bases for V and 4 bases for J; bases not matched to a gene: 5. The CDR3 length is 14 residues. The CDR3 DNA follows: TGCGCCAGCAGCTTACAGGGGATTACCACTGAAGCTTTCTTT. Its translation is CASSLQGITTEAFF. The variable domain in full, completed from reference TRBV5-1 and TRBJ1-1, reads KAGVTQTPRYLIKTRGQQVTLSCSPISGHRSVSWYQQTPGQGLQFLFEYFSETQRNKGNFPGRFSGRQFSNSRSEMNVSTLELGDSALYLCASSLQGITTEAFFGQGTRLTVV.

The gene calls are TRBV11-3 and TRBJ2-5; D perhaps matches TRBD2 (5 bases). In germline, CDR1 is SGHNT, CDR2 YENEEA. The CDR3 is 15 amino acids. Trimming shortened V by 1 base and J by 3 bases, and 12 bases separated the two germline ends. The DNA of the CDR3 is TGTGCCAGCAGCTTAGGGGAGACTTCAAAAGAGACCCAGTACTTC. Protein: CASSLGETSKETQYF.

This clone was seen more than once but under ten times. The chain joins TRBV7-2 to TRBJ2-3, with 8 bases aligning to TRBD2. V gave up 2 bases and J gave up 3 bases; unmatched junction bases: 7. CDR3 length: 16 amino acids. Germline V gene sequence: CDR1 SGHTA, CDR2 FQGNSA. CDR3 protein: CASSLYTGGPTDTQYF. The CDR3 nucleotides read TGTGCCAGCAGCTTATATACGGGGGGGCCGACAGATACGCAGTATTTT.

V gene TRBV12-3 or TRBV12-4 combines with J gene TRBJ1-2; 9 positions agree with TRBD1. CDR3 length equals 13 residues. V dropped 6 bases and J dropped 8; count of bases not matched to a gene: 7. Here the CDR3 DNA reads TGTGCCAGCAGGCCCGGACAGGGGAAGGGCTACACCTTC. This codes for CASRPGQGKGYTF.

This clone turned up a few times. CDR3 sequence: CASSRIRGGTGGVNEQFF. In DNA, the CDR3 is TGCGCCAGCAGCCGGATTCGCGGTGGGACAGGGGGCGTCAATGAGCAGTTCTTC. V and J are TRBV4-1 and TRBJ2-1, with TRBD1 identical over 12 bases. Germline CDR1 and CDR2: MGHRA and YSYEKL. J gave up 6 bases and V 4 bases, and 13 bases lay outside the gene matches. This CDR3 spans 18 amino acids.

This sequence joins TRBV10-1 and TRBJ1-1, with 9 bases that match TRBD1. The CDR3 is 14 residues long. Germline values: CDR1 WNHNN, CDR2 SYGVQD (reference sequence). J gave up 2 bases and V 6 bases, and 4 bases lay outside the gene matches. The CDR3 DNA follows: TGCGCCAGCAGCTCGGGACAGGGAAACACTGAAGCTTTCTTT. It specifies CASSSGQGNTEAFF.

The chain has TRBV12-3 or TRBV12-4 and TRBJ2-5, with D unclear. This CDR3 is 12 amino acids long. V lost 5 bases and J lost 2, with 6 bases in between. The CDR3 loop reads CASSGQQETQYF. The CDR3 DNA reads TGTGCCAGCAGTGGCCAGCAAGAGACCCAGTACTTC.

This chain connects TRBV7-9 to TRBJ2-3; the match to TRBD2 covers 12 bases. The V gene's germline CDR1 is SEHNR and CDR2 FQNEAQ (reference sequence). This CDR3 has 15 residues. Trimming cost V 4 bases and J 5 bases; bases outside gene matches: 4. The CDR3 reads CASSSGLAGKDTQYF. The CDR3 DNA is TGTGCCAGCAGCTCAGGACTAGCGGGGAAAGATACGCAGTATTTT.

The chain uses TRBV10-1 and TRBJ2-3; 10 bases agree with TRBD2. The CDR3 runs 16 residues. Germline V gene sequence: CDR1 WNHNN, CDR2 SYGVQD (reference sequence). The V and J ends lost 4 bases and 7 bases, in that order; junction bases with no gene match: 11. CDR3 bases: TGCGCCAGCAGTGGGGGGCTAGCGGGGGAGAAATATACGCAGTATTTT. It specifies CASSGGLAGEKYTQYF.

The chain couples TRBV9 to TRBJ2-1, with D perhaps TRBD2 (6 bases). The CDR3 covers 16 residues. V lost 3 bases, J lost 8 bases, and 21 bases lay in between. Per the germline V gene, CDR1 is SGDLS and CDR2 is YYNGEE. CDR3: CASSASAGSKGDEQFF. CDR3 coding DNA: TGTGCCAGCAGCGCCTCGGCCGGGAGTAAGGGAGATGAGCAGTTCTTC. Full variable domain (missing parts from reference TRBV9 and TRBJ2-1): DSGVTQTPKHLITATGQRVTLRCSPRSGDLSVYWYQQSLDQGLQFLIQYYNGEERAKGNILERFSAQQFPDLHSELNLSSLELGDSALYFCASSASAGSKGDEQFFGPGTRLTVL.

CDR3 DNA sequence: TGTGCCATCAGGAAGACTAGCGGGGACTCCTACGAGCAGTACTTC. Amino acid sequence: CAIRKTSGDSYEQYF. V gene TRBV10-3 combines with J gene TRBJ2-7; 11 nucleotides line up with TRBD2. The length of the CDR3 is 15 residues. CDR1 ENHRY and CDR2 SYGVKD come from the germline V gene. V trimming: 6 bases; J trimming: 0 bases; junction bases outside the gene matches: 4.

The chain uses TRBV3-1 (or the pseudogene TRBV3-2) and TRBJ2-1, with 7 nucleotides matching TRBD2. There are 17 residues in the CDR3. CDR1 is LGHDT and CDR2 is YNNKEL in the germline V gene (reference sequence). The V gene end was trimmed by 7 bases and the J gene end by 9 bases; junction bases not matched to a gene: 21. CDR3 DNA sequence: TGTGCCAGCACCCGAGGGAGTTGGACTAGAGGTGTCAGTGAGCAGTTCTTC. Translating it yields CASTRGSWTRGVSEQFF.

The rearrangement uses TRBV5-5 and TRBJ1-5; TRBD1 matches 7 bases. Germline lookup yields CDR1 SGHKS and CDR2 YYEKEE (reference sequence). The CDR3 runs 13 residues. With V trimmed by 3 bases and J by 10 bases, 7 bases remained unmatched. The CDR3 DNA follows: TGTGCCAGCAGCTATTCCGGGACAGACCCCCAGCATTTT. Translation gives CASSYSGTDPQHF.

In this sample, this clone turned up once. The chain's CDR3 is CASRTSLVNTGELFF. In DNA, the CDR3 is TGTGCCAGCAGGACTTCCCTAGTAAACACCGGGGAGCTGTTTTTT. The chain carries TRBV7-6 and TRBJ2-2; D is unresolved. Germline CDR1 and CDR2: SGHVS and FNYEAQ. Trimming took off 6 bases at V and 2 bases at J, with 13 bases between the two ends. The CDR3 sequence is 15 residues long.

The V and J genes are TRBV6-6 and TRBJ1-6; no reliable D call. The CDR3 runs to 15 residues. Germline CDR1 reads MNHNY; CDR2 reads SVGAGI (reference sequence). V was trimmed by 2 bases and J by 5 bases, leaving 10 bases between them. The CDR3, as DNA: TGTGCCAGCAGTTACGTGGGAGGACATAATTCACCCCTCCACTTT. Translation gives CASSYVGGHNSPLHF.

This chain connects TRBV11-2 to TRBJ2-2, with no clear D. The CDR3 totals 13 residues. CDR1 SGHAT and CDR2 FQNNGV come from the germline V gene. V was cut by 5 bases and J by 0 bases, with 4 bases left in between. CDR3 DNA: TGTGCCAGCAGCCCCTCGAACACCGGGGAGCTGTTTTTT. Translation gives CASSPSNTGELFF.

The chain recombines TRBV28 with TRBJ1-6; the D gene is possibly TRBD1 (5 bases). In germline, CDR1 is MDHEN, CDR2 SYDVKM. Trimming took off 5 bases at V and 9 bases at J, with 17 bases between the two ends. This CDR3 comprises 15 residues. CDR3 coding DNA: TGTGCCAGCAGTCCCTTGGGACCTAGCGGTTCACCCCTCCACTTT. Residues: CASSPLGPSGSPLHF.

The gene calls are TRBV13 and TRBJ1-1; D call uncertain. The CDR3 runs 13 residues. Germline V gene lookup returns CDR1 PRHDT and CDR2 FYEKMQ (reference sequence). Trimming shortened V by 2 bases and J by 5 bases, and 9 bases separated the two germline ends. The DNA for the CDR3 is TGTGCCAGCAGCTTAACCGAGAAGACTGAAGCTTTCTTT. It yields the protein CASSLTEKTEAFF.

The CDR3 DNA reads as TGCGCCAGCAGCCAAGACGGCGGCACCAACTATGGCTACACCTTC. Protein product: CASSQDGGTNYGYTF. V gene TRBV4-3 combines with J gene TRBJ1-2; unclear D gene. The V end lost 0 bases, the J end lost 2 bases, and 10 bases lay between the germline ends. This CDR3 is built from 15 residues. Per germline, CDR1 LGHNA and CDR2 YSLEER.